A single sample is the source of the 26 T cell receptor beta chains below, sequenced in a study of blood T cell repertoires in COVID-19. Generated by immunoSEQ multiplex PCR, the TCRdb table keeps only in-frame clones and is missing some. The profile shows approximately 210,000 clones, around nine tenths of them singletons. Material for sequencing was peripheral blood. These receptors all stem from a woman in her thirties or forties who had recovered from COVID-19.

This sequence joins TRBV6-5 and TRBJ1-4; 8 nucleotides line up with TRBD1. The ends lost 6 bases at V and 11 bases at J; junction bases unmatched: 11. The length of the CDR3 is 14 residues. Germline V gene sequence: CDR1 MNHEY, CDR2 SVGAGI. CDR3 amino acids: CASRTRGLGEKLFF. The CDR3 DNA is TGTGCCAGCAGGACCAGGGGGCTGGGGGAGAAACTGTTTTTT.

This chain joins TRBV5-1 and TRBJ1-2, with TRBD1 as a possible D gene (5 bases). Trimming removed 2 bases at V and 3 bases at J, with 14 bases between. This CDR3 is 15 amino acids long. Per germline, CDR1 SGHRS and CDR2 YFSETQ. This chain's CDR3 is CASSFDRSSDYGYTF. CDR3 nucleotide sequence: TGCGCCAGCAGCTTCGACAGAAGCTCGGACTATGGCTACACCTTC.

This chain connects TRBV4-1 to TRBJ2-3, with a weak D call TRBD2 (6 bases). Trimming took 2 bases from V and 6 from J, leaving 12 bases between them. The germline CDR1 and CDR2 sequences are MGHRA and YSYEKL. This CDR3 is 14 amino acids long. The CDR3 DNA reads as TGCGCCAGCAGCCAATCGGAGGGCCGGGATACGCAGTATTTT. It yields the protein CASSQSEGRDTQYF.

The chain has TRBV27 and TRBJ1-5; D is unresolved. This CDR3 contains 16 residues. The V gene lost 5 bases and the J gene lost 1 base, with 15 bases spanning the gap. Germline CDR1 is MNHEY and CDR2 is SMNVEV (reference sequence). Here the CDR3 reads CASSPLGELSNQPQHF. DNA of the CDR3: TGTGCCAGCAGTCCATTGGGCGAACTGAGCAATCAGCCCCAGCATTTT.

The chain has TRBV19 and TRBJ2-1; 10 positions agree with TRBD2. The trim removed 8 bases at V and 0 bases at J, leaving 4 bases unmatched. The CDR3 spans 15 residues. Germline CDR1 reads LNHDA; CDR2 reads SQIVND (reference sequence). CDR3 loop: CASQLAGSSYNEQFF. The CDR3, as DNA: TGTGCCAGTCAACTAGCGGGGAGCTCCTACAATGAGCAGTTCTTC.

The chain carries TRBV30 and TRBJ2-2, with 8 nucleotides matching TRBD2. Germline V CDR1 and CDR2: GTSNPN, SVGIG (reference sequence). V trimming: 3 bases; J trimming: 4 bases; junction bases outside the gene matches: 10. The CDR3 totals 16 residues. The CDR3 coding sequence is TGTGCCTGGAGGGAGGGCCCGGGAGGGGGCACCGGGGAGCTGTTTTTT. It codes for CAWREGPGGGTGELFF.

This rearrangement joins TRBV5-1 to TRBJ2-2; 9 positions match TRBD2. With V trimmed by 2 bases and J by 6 bases, 11 bases remained unmatched. Per the germline V gene, CDR1 is SGHRS and CDR2 is YFSETQ. This CDR3 has 17 residues. In DNA form, the CDR3 reads TGCGCCAGCAGCTTCACCCTACTAGCGGGCCTTCCCGGGGAGCTGTTTTTT. Translating it yields CASSFTLLAGLPGELFF.

This chain joins TRBV2 and TRBJ2-3; maybe TRBD1 (6 bases). CDR1 and CDR2 (germline): SNHLY, FYNNEI. CDR3 length: 16 amino acids. V was shortened by 3 bases and J by 0 bases, with 13 bases between the two germline ends. CDR3 region: CASSELTGLSTDTQYF. As DNA, the CDR3 is TGTGCCAGCAGTGAGTTGACAGGCTTAAGCACAGATACGCAGTATTTT.

The rearrangement joins TRBV9 to TRBJ2-2, with 7 bases identical to TRBD2. This CDR3 is 14 amino acids long. CDR1 is SGDLS and CDR2 is YYNGEE in the germline V gene. The trim removed 3 bases at V and 4 bases at J, leaving 3 bases unmatched. The CDR3, as DNA: TGTGCCAGCAGCGAGGGAGGGGTCACCGGGGAGCTGTTTTTT. Its translation: CASSEGGVTGELFF. The full variable domain, completed using reference TRBV9 and TRBJ2-2, is DSGVTQTPKHLITATGQRVTLRCSPRSGDLSVYWYQQSLDQGLQFLIQYYNGEERAKGNILERFSAQQFPDLHSELNLSSLELGDSALYFCASSEGGVTGELFFGEGSRLTVL.

This chain joins TRBV5-4 and TRBJ1-1, with a possible D match to TRBD1 (6 bases). With 4 bases removed from V and 5 bases from J, the gap between germline ends came to 27 bases. This CDR3 region has 18 residues. Germline V gene lookup returns CDR1 SGHNT and CDR2 YYREEE (reference sequence). The DNA for the CDR3 is TGTGCCAGCAGCAAGTACCTGTCCCCCGCTGGGGACACAACTGAAGCTTTCTTT. Translating gives CASSKYLSPAGDTTEAFF.

The chain employs TRBV5-1 and TRBJ2-5, with 10 bases fitting TRBD1. CDR1 is SGHRS, CDR2 YFSETQ, per germline. The CDR3 is 15 residues long. The V and J ends lost 4 bases and 3 bases, in that order; junction bases with no gene match: 6. The DNA for the CDR3 is TGCGCCAGCAGCGCATCAGGGACAGGGGAAGAGACCCAGTACTTC. It is translated as CASSASGTGEETQYF.

This chain joins TRBV10-3 and TRBJ1-2, with a possible D match to TRBD1 (6 bases). V was cut by 8 bases and J by 0 bases, with 19 bases left in between. This CDR3 contains 16 residues. Germline assignment: CDR1 ENHRY and CDR2 SYGVKD. The CDR3 DNA follows: TGTGCCATCGAGGGGGGGGCTGGGACTTCTAACTATGGCTACACCTTC. Its translation: CAIEGGAGTSNYGYTF.

V and J are TRBV23-1 and TRBJ2-3; tentatively, D is TRBD2 (6 bases). TRBV23-1 is an ORF, with its function uncertain. The V and J ends lost 4 bases and 6 bases respectively, with 20 bases between them. The CDR3 extends over 16 amino acids. The chain's CDR3 is CASSLLGGDLSDTQYF. CDR3 in DNA: TGCGCCAGCAGTCTCCTCGGGGGTGACTTGTCGGATACGCAGTATTTT.

The V and J genes are TRBV7-8 and TRBJ2-1; TRBD2 matches at 7 bases. This CDR3 has 18 amino acids. Germline V gene data show CDR1 as SGHVS and CDR2 as FQNEAQ. V lost 1 base and J lost 3; bases outside the gene matches: 12. In DNA form, the CDR3 reads TGTGCCAGCAGCTTAGAAGTCTATCCGCGGGAGTTCTACAATGAGCAGTTCTTC. This translates into CASSLEVYPREFYNEQFF.

J is TRBJ1-4 and V is TRBV6-6; 7 nucleotides agree with TRBD1. Germline assignment: CDR1 MNHNY and CDR2 SVGAGI (reference sequence). This CDR3 has 15 residues. J lost 3 bases, V lost 6 bases, and 7 bases had no gene match. The chain's CDR3 is CASRSEGAANEKLFF. The CDR3 coding sequence is TGTGCCAGCAGGTCCGAGGGGGCAGCTAATGAAAAACTGTTTTTT.

This sequence joins TRBV11-3 and TRBJ2-3, with 9 bases lining up with TRBD1. This CDR3 has 14 residues. The ends lost 4 bases at V and 6 bases at J; junction bases unmatched: 5. CDR1 and CDR2 (germline): SGHNT, YENEEA. For the CDR3, the DNA is TGTGCCAGCAGCTCGGGACAGGGAGGGGATACGCAGTATTTT. Residues: CASSSGQGGDTQYF.

This CDR3 is CASSLDGAGELFF. CDR3 nucleotide sequence: TGCGCCAGCAGCTTGGATGGAGCCGGGGAGCTGTTTTTT. This rearrangement joins TRBV5-1 to TRBJ2-2; D remains unclear. Trimming removed 0 bases from V and 6 bases from J, with 6 bases in between. Germline V gene sequence: CDR1 SGHRS, CDR2 YFSETQ. This CDR3 is 13 amino acids long.

The chain joins TRBV30 to TRBJ1-1; tentative D call: TRBD1 (5 bases). Germline V gene data show CDR1 as GTSNPN and CDR2 as SVGIG (reference sequence). This CDR3 has 14 residues. Trimming stripped 0 bases from V and 5 bases from J, with 13 bases between. CDR3 coding DNA: TGTGCCTGGAGTGTACTTCAGGGAGGGACTGAAGCTTTCTTT. Amino acids: CAWSVLQGGTEAFF.

This rearrangement joins TRBV30 to TRBJ1-3; no reliable D call. The CDR3 extends over 13 amino acids. Germline V gene sequence: CDR1 GTSNPN, CDR2 SVGIG (reference sequence). V was shortened by 4 bases and J by 0 bases, with 7 bases between the two germline ends. Written as DNA, the CDR3 is TGTGCCTGGACCCGGTTCTCTGGAAACACCATATATTTT. Protein: CAWTRFSGNTIYF.

J is TRBJ2-4 and V is TRBV3-1 (or the pseudogene TRBV3-2); D ambiguous. The germline V gene has CDR1 LGHDT and CDR2 YNNKEL (reference sequence). V lost 0 bases and J lost 0, with 9 bases in between. The CDR3 covers 16 residues. Written as DNA, the CDR3 is TGTGCCAGCAGCCAAGAGGGCGCAGTAGCCAAAAACATTCAGTACTTC. Amino acids: CASSQEGAVAKNIQYF.

The chain uses TRBV11-2 and TRBJ2-2; perhaps TRBD1 as D (6 bases). The CDR3 extends over 17 amino acids. The ends were cut back, 5 bases at V and 0 bases at J, with 16 bases in the middle. CDR1 and CDR2 (germline): SGHAT, FQNNGV. As DNA, the CDR3 is TGTGCCAGCAGCCCCTTTAGGACAGCTTCGAACACCGGGGAGCTGTTTTTT. It encodes CASSPFRTASNTGELFF.

V is TRBV27 and J is TRBJ2-5; tentatively, D is TRBD2 (6 bases). Germline-derived CDR1 and CDR2 are MNHEY and SMNVEV (reference sequence). This CDR3 comprises 17 residues. The V end was cut by 5 bases, the J end by 2 bases, with 21 bases between. The CDR3 DNA sequence: TGTGCCAGCAGTAAATTAGCTACTGGAGGGCGGCAAGAGACCCAGTACTTC. It specifies CASSKLATGGRQETQYF.

The chain couples TRBV10-3 to TRBJ2-1, with TRBD2 matching 7 bases. This CDR3 contains 12 residues. In germline, CDR1 is ENHRY, CDR2 SYGVKD. With 6 bases clipped from V and 9 bases from J, the junction kept 5 bases outside the gene matches. The DNA for the CDR3 is TGTGCCATCAGCTTACGGGGGGTTGAGCAGTTCTTC. Its translation: CAISLRGVEQFF.

V and J are TRBV27 and TRBJ2-6; TRBD1 aligns across 11 bases. Germline V gene sequence: CDR1 MNHEY, CDR2 SMNVEV (reference sequence). The CDR3 is made up of 17 amino acids. J gave up 4 bases and V 6 bases, and 8 bases lay outside the gene matches. The CDR3 here is CASSRDRGRAGANVLTF. As DNA, the CDR3 is TGTGCCAGCAGCAGGGACAGGGGGAGGGCCGGGGCCAACGTCCTGACTTTC.

The chain carries TRBV24-1 and TRBJ1-2; 7 bases line up with TRBD1. CDR3 length: 13 residues. The germline V gene has CDR1 KGHDR and CDR2 SFDVKD. The junction had 2 bases not matched to a gene; V was cut back by 3 bases and J by 5 bases. The CDR3 is CATSDNRGYGYTF. The CDR3 DNA sequence: TGTGCCACCAGTGATAACAGGGGATATGGCTACACCTTC.

This chain links TRBV7-6 with TRBJ2-1; 10 bases are shared with TRBD2. CDR3 length: 16 amino acids. CDR1 SGHVS and CDR2 FNYEAQ come from the germline V gene. V lost 5 bases and J lost 7; bases outside the gene matches: 11. CDR3 bases: TGTGCCAGCAGCCCGCCTAGCGGGAGCACACAAAATGAGCAGTTCTTC. Protein sequence: CASSPPSGSTQNEQFF.